These T cell receptor beta chains were read from a single sample in a study of blood T cells in healthy people across ages. MiXCR was run by TCRdb on the 5' RACE reads, yielding one entry per CDR3 protein. The data contain 1.5 million to 2 million distinct CDR3 sequences, roughly 28% of them seen just once; the ten biggest clones take up roughly 8%. Sequencing input: blood. The receptors come from a woman aged 25 to 39 in good health. Both conserved end residues are part of each CDR3. Each record gives: D gene, CDR3 length, clone size, J gene, V gene, CDR3 protein, CDR3 DNA. A D gene is named only where the DNA matches it firmly. Some rows have no size entry. The others give once, few or many, or a class for an expanded clone.

TRBD1 | 15 | - | TRBJ1-6 | TRBV12-3/TRBV12-4 | CASRPGQGVGSPLHF | TGTGCCAGCAGACCTGGACAGGGCGTAGGGTCACCCCTCCACTTT
- | 16 | - | TRBJ2-7 | TRBV7-2 | CASSSQGITSSYEQYF | TGTGCCAGCAGCTCACAGGGCATTACAAGCTCCTACGAGCAGTACTTC
- | 15 | - | TRBJ2-1 | TRBV30 | CAWARGVATYNEQFF | TGTGCCTGGGCCCGTGGGGTAGCGACCTACAATGAGCAGTTCTTC
- | 11 | - | TRBJ1-4 | TRBV15 | CATSSREKLFF | TGTGCCACCAGCAGCCGGGAAAAACTGTTTTTT
- | 12 | few | TRBJ2-1 | TRBV6-5 | CASTTTGTEQFF | TGTGCCAGCACTACCACCGGGACTGAGCAGTTCTTC
TRBD2 | 15 | few | TRBJ2-7 | TRBV7-2 | CASSLEAGTVYEQYF | TGTGCCAGCAGCTTAGAAGCGGGGACGGTCTACGAGCAGTACTTC
- | 14 | few | TRBJ2-3 | TRBV12-3/TRBV12-4 | CASSSPGPPHTQYF | TGTGCCAGCAGTTCCCCGGGACCCCCCCATACGCAGTATTTT
- | 14 | few | TRBJ2-7 | TRBV6-2/TRBV6-3 | CASRTGTSYYEQYF | TGTGCCAGCAGAACCGGGACTTCTTACTACGAGCAGTACTTC
- | 13 | once | TRBJ2-7 | TRBV11-2 | CARSLGGNYEQYF | TGTGCCCGCAGTTTGGGGGGCAACTACGAGCAGTACTTC
TRBD1 | 16 | - | TRBJ2-4 | TRBV28 | CASSGQGASAKNIQYF | TGTGCCAGCAGTGGACAGGGGGCTTCTGCCAAAAACATTCAGTACTTC
TRBD1 | 15 | - | TRBJ1-4 | TRBV5-8 | CASSSQWTGEEKLFF | TGTGCCAGCAGCTCTCAATGGACAGGGGAAGAAAAACTGTTTTTT
TRBD1 | 14 | - | TRBJ2-1 | TRBV6-1 | CASLTGQVYNEQFF | TGTGCCAGCCTCACGGGACAGGTATACAATGAGCAGTTCTTC
- | 15 | many | TRBJ2-5 | TRBV9 | CASSVEGQRSETQYF | TGTGCCAGCAGCGTAGAAGGACAGAGGTCAGAGACCCAGTACTTC
- | 13 | - | TRBJ2-1 | TRBV7-2 | CASSPRLVTEQFF | TGTGCCAGCAGCCCCCGACTAGTGACTGAGCAGTTCTTC